The present entry profiles one TCR beta chain with its context. The antigen remains undetermined. This sample stems from a study of a mutant IDH1 vaccine in newly diagnosed glioma. Study as a whole: The patients were given eight vaccinations, one each in weeks 1, 3, 5, 7, 11, 15, 19 and 23. Those enrolled had earlier been treated with radiotherapy, temozolomide, or both, mostly both.

Time point reported: week 11, during vaccination. Doses comprised 300 ug of mutant IDH1 20-mer peptide each, plus topical imiquimod. The repertoire was sequenced with immunoSEQ multiplex PCR; TCRdb's copy has only in-frame clones and lacks some. The data contain around 120,000 clones, 80% of them singletons. CDR1 and CDR2 from the germline V gene are MNHEY and SVGAGI. V shed 7 bases and J 4 bases; nucleotides not matched to a gene: 7. The CDR3 has 14 residues. The chain links TRBV6-5 to TRBJ2-7, with 10 bases fitting TRBD1. The material sequenced was PBMCs, taken from a glioma patient whose treatment included an IDH1 peptide vaccine. The sequence was obtained from a man in his forties with glioma. Here the CDR3 reads CASTPGQGLYEQYF. In nucleotides, the CDR3 is TGTGCCAGCACCCCGGGACAGGGGCTATACGAGCAGTACTTC.